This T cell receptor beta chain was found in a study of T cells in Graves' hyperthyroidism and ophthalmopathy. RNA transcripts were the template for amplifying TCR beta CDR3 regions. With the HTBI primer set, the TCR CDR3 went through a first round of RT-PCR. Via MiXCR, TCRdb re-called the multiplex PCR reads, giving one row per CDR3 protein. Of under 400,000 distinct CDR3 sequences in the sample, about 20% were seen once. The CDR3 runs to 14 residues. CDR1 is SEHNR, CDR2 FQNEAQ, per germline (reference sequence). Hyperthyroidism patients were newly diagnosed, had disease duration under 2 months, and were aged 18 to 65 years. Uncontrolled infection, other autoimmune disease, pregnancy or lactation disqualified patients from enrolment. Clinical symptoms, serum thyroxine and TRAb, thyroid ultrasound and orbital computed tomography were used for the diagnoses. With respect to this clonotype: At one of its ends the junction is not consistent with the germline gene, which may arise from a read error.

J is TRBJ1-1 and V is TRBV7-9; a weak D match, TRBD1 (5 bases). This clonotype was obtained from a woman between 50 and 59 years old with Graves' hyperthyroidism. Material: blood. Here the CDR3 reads CASSFGTENAEAFF. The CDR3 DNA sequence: TGTGCCAGCAGCTTTGGGACGGAGAACGCTGAAGCTTTCTTT.